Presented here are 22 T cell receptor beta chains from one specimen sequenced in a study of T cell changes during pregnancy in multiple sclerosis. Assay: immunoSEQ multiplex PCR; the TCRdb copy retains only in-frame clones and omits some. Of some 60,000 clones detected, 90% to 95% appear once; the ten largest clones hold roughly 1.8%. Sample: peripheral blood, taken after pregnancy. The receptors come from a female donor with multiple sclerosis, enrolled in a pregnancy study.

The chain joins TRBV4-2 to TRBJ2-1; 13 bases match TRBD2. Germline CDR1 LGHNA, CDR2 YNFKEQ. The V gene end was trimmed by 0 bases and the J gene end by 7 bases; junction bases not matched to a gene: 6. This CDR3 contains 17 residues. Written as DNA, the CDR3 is TGTGCCAGCAGCCAAGAAGGCGGACTAGCGGGAGTTAATGAGCAGTTCTTC. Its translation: CASSQEGGLAGVNEQFF.

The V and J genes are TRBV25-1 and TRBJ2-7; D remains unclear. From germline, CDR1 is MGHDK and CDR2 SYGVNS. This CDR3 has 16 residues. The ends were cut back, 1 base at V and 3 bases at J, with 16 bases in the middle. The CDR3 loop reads CASSESLRNSNYEQYF. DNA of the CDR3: TGTGCCAGCAGTGAATCCCTCCGGAACAGCAACTACGAGCAGTACTTC.

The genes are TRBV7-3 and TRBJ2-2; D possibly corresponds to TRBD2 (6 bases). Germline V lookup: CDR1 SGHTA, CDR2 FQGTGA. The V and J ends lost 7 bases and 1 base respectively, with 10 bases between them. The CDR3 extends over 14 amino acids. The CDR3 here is CASNDGGNTGELFF. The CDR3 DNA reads TGTGCCAGCAACGACGGGGGGAACACCGGGGAGCTGTTTTTT.

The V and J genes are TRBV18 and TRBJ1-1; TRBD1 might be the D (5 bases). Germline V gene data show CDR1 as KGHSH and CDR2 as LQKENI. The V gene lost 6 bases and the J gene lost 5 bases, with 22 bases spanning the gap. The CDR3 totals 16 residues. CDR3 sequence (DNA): TGTGCCAGCTCGCCTAAACAGGTCGAACATGGGACTGAAGCTTTCTTT. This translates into CASSPKQVEHGTEAFF.

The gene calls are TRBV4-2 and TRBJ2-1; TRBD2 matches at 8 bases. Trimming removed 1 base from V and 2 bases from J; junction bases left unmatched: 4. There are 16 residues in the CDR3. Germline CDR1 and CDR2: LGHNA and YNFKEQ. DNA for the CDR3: TGTGCCAGCAGCCAAGGAACTAGCGGCGCCTACAATGAGCAGTTCTTC. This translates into CASSQGTSGAYNEQFF.

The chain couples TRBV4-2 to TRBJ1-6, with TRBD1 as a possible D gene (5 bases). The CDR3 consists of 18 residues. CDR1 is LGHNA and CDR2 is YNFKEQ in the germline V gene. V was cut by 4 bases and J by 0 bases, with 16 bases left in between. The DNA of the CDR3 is TGTGCCAGCAGCCGAGCCGGGACTCAGAGCTCCTATAATTCACCCCTCCACTTT. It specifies CASSRAGTQSSYNSPLHF.

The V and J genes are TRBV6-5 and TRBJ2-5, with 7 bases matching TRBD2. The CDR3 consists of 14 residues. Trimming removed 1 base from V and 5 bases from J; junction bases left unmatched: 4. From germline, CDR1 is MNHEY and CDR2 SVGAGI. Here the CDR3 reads CASSYLGGRETQYF. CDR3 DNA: TGTGCCAGCAGTTACTTGGGGGGGAGGGAGACCCAGTACTTC.

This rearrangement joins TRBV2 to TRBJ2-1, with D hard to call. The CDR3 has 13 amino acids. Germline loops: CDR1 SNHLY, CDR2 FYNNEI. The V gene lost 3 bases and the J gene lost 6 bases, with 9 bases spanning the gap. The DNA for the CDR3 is TGTGCCAGCAGTGAGGCCTCCCCCAATGAGCAGTTCTTC. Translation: CASSEASPNEQFF.

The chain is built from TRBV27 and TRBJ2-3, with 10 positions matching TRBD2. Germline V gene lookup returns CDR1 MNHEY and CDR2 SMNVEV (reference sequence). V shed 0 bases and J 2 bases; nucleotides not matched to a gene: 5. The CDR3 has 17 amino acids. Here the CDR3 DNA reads TGTGCCAGCAGTTTATCGAGACTAGCGGGTTCCACAGATACGCAGTATTTT. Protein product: CASSLSRLAGSTDTQYF.

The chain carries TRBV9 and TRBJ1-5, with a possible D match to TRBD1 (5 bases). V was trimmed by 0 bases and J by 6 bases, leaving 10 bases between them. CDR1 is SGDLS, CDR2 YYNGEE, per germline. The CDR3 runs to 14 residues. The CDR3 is CASSVGNTGQPQHF. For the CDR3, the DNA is TGTGCCAGCAGCGTAGGTAATACAGGTCAGCCCCAGCATTTT.

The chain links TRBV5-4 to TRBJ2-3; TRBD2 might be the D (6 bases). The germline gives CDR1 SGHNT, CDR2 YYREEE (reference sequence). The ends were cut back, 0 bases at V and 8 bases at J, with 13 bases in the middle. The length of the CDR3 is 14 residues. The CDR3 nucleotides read TGTGCCAGCAGCTTGGGACTAGGGGTCGGTACGCAGTATTTT. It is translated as CASSLGLGVGTQYF.

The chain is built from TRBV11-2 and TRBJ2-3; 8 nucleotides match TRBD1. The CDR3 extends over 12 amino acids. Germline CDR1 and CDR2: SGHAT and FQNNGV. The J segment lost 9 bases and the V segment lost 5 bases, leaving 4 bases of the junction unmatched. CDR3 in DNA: TGTGCCAGCAGCCCTCCAGGGGGCACGCAGTATTTT. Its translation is CASSPPGGTQYF.

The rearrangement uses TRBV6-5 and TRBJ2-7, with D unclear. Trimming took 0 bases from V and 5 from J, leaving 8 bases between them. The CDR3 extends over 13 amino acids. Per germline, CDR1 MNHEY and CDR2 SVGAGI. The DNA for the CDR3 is TGTGCCAGCAGTTACTCCCAGGCTCACGAGCAGTACTTC. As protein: CASSYSQAHEQYF.

CDR3 in amino acids: CASSLKIGTGELFF. CDR3 DNA: TGTGCCAGCAGCCTGAAGATCGGCACCGGGGAGCTGTTTTTT. The gene calls are TRBV14 and TRBJ2-2, with unresolved D. There are 14 residues in the CDR3. Germline V gene lookup returns CDR1 SGHDN and CDR2 FVKESK. V was shortened by 4 bases and J by 4 bases, with 10 bases between the two germline ends.

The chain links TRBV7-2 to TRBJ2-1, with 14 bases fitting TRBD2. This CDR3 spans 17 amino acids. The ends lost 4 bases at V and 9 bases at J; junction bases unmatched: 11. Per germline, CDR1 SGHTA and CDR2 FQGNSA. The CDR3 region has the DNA TGTGCCAGCAGCTCCCAGCCAGGGGGACTAGCGGGAGTTGAGCAGTTCTTC. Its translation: CASSSQPGGLAGVEQFF.

CDR3 in DNA: TGTGCCAGCAGCAAAGCGCTTTTTGGAAGAGGGTTTCCTAAAGGGCTCTACGAGCAGTACTTC. Translation gives CASSKALFGRGFPKGLYEQYF. The gene calls are TRBV21-1 and TRBJ2-7; the DNA was not used to check the table's D call, TRBD2. TRBV21-1 is designated a pseudogene. The CDR3 loop spans 21 amino acids.

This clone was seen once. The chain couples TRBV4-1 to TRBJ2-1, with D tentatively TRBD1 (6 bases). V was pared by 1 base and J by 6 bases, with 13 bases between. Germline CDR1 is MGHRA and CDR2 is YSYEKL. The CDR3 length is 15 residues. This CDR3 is CASSQGGRTRNEQFF. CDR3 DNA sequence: TGCGCCAGCAGCCAAGGGGGGCGAACGCGCAATGAGCAGTTCTTC.

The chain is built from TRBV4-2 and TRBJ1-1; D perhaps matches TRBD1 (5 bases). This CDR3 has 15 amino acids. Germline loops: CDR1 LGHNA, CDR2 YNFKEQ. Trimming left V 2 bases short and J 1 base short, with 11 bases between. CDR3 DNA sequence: TGTGCCAGCAGCCAATCCTGGGGGGAGAACACTGAAGCTTTCTTT. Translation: CASSQSWGENTEAFF.

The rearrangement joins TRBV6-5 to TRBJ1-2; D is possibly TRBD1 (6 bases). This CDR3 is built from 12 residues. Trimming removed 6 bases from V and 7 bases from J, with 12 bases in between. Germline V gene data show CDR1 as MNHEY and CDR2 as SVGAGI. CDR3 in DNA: TGTGCCAGCAGGGACAGTTCCCTTGGCTACACCTTC. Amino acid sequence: CASRDSSLGYTF.

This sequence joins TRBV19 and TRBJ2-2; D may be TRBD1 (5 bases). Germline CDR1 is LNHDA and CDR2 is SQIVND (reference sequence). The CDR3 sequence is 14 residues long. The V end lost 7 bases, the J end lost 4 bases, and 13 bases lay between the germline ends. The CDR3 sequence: CASNAGMRTGELFF. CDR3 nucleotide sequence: TGTGCCAGTAACGCAGGGATGCGCACCGGGGAGCTGTTTTTT.

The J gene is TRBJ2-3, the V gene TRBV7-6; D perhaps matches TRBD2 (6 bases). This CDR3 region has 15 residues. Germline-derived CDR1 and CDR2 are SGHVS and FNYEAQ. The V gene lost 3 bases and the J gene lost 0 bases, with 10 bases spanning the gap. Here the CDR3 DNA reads TGTGCCAGCAGCTTGGGACTCCCTAGCACAGATACGCAGTATTTT. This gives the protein CASSLGLPSTDTQYF.

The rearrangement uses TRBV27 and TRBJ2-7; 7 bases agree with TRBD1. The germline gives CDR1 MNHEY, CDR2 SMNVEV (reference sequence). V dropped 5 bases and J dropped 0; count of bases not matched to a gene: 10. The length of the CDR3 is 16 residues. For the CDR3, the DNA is TGTGCCAGCAGTGGTACACAGGGGTTAAGCTCCTACGAGCAGTACTTC. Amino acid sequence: CASSGTQGLSSYEQYF.